Below, one T cell receptor beta chain is given with its context. Its antigen is not known. The length of the CDR3 is 13 residues. Trimming pared 7 bases from V and 2 bases from J, leaving 12 bases between. CDR1 LNHDA and CDR2 SQIVND come from the germline V gene (reference sequence). The data are from a study of shared clonotypes between healthy human individuals. General study results and limits: Non-shared clonotypes were found to have lower generation probabilities than the clonotypes that were shared by all four of the sorted-subset donors.

Deep-level settings were used for running the assay. Sequencing used immunoSEQ multiplex PCR; TCRdb keeps in-frame clones, though not all of them. The sample lists about 1 million clones, about 75% occurring once. Negatively enriched CD4+ T cells were divided by CD45RA into naive and memory. The sequence was obtained from a man aged 18 to 35 in good health. The rearrangement links TRBV19 to TRBJ2-7; a weak D match, TRBD1 (5 bases). Sequences were obtained from memory CD4+ T cells sorted from blood. Subset given: CD45RA-negative fraction. DNA for the CDR3: TGTGCCAGTAATCAGGGCTTAACCTACGAGCAGTACTTC. Amino acids: CASNQGLTYEQYF.